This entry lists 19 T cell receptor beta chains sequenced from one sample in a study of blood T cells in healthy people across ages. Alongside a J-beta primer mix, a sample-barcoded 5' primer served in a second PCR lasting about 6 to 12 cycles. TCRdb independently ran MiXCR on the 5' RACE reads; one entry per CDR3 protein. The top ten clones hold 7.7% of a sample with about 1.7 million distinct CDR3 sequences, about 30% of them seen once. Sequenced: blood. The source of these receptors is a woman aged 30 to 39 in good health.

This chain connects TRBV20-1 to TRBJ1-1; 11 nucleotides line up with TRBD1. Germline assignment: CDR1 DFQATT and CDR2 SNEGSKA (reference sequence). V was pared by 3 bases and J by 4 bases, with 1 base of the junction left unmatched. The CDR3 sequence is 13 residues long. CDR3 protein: CSARGQGGTEAFF. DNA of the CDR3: TGCAGTGCTAGGGGACAGGGGGGCACTGAAGCTTTCTTT.

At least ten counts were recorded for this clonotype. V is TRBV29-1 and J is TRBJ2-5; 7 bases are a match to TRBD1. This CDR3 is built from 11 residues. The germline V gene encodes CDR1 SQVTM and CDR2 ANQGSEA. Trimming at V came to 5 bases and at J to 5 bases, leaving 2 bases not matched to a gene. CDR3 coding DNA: TGCAGCGTTCACAGGGGCGAGACCCAGTACTTC. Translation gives CSVHRGETQYF.

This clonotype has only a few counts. The CDR3 reads CASSSRDRDFAEAFF. CDR3 bases: TGTGCCAGCAGCTCACGGGACAGGGATTTTGCTGAAGCTTTCTTT. V and J are TRBV7-9 and TRBJ1-1; 9 bases are a match to TRBD1. The CDR3 length is 15 residues. V lost 4 bases and J lost 6; bases outside the gene matches: 9. CDR1 and CDR2 from the germline V gene are SEHNR and FQNEAQ (reference sequence).

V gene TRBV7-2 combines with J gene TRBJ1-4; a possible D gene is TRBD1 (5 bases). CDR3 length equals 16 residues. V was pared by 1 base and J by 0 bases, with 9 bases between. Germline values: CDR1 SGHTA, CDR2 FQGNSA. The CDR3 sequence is CASSLGGRTTNEKLFF. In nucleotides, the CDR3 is TGTGCCAGCAGCTTAGGGGGCAGGACAACTAATGAAAAACTGTTTTTT.

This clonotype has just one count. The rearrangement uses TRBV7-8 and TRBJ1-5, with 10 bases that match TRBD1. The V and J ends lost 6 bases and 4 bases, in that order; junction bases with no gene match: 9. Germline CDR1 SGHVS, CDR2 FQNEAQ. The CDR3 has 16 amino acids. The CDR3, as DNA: TGTGCCAGCAGAAAGGACAGGGGGGAGAATAATCAGCCCCAGCATTTT. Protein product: CASRKDRGENNQPQHF. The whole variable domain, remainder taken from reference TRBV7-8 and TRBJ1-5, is GAGVSQSPRYKVAKRGQDVALRCDPISGHVSLFWYQQALGQGPEFLTYFQNEAQLDKSGLPSDRFFAERPEGSVSTLKIQRTQQEDSAVYLCASRKDRGENNQPQHFGDGTRLSIL.

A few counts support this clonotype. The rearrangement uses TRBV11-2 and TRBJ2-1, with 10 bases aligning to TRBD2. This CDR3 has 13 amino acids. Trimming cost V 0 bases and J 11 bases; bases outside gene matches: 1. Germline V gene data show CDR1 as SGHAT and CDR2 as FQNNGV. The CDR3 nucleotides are TGTGCCAGCAGCTTAGAGGGACTAGCGAAGCAGTTCTTC. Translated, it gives CASSLEGLAKQFF.

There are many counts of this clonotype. The DNA for the CDR3 is TGCGCCAGCAGCCAAGATCAGGGGTCGGAGACCCAGTACTTC. Amino acids: CASSQDQGSETQYF. This rearrangement joins TRBV4-3 to TRBJ2-5; TRBD1 might be the D (6 bases). This CDR3 comprises 14 residues. Germline V lookup: CDR1 LGHNA, CDR2 YSLEER. V lost 0 bases and J 5 bases, leaving 10 bases between the germline ends.

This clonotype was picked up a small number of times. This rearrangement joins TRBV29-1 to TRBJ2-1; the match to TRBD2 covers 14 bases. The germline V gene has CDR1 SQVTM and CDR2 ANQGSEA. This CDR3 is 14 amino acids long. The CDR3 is CGASGTSGSGEQFF. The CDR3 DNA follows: TGCGGCGCCTCCGGGACTAGCGGGAGTGGGGAGCAGTTCTTC.

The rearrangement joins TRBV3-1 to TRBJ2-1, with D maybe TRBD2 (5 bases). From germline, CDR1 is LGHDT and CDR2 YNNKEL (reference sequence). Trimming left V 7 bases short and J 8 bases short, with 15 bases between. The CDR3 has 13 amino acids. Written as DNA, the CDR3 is TGTGCCAGCAATGACGGGTCGGGGTATGAGCAGTTCTTC. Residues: CASNDGSGYEQFF.

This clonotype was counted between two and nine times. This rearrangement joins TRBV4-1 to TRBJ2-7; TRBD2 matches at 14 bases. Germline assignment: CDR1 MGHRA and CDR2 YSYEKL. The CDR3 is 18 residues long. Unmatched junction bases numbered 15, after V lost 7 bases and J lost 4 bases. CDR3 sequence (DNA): TGCGCCAGCACCTCAGGACTAGCGGGGGGCCGAAGGGGTTACGAGCAGTACTTC. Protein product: CASTSGLAGGRRGYEQYF.

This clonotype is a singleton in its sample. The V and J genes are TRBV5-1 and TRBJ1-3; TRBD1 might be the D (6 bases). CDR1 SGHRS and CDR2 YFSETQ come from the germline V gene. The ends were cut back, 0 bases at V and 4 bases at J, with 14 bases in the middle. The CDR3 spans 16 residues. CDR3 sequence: CASSLALQGEGNTIYF. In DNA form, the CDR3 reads TGCGCCAGCAGCTTGGCCCTACAGGGTGAGGGAAACACCATATATTTT.

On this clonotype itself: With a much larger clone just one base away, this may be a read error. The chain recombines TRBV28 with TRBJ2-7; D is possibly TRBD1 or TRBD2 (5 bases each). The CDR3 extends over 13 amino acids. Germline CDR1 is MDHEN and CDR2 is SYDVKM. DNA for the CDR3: TGTGTCAGCAGGGAGCGCCCCACCTACGAGCAGTACTTC. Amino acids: CVSRERPTYEQYF.

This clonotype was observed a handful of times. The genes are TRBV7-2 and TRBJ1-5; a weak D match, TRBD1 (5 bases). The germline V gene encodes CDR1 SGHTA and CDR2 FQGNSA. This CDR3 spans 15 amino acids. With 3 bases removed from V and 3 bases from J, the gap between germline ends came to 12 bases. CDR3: CASSFRGAVNQPQHF. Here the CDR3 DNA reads TGTGCCAGCAGCTTCCGCGGGGCGGTCAATCAGCCCCAGCATTTT.

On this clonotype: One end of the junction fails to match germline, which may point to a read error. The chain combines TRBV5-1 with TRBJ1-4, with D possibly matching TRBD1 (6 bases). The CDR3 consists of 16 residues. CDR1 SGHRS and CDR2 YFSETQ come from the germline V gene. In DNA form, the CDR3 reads TGCGCCAGCAGCTTGACGGCAGGGGCAACTAATGAAGAACTGTTTTTT. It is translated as CASSLTAGATNEELFF.

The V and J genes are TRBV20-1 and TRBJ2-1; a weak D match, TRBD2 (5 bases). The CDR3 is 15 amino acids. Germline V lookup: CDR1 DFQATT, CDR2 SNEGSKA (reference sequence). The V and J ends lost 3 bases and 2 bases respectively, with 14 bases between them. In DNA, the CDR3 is TGCAGTGCTAGTGTAACTAGAATTACCTACAATGAGCAGTTCTTC. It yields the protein CSASVTRITYNEQFF.

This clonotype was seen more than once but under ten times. The CDR3 DNA follows: TGCAGTGCTAGGGACAGGGGGCGCAAAGATACGCAGTATTTT. It yields the protein CSARDRGRKDTQYF. The chain has TRBV20-1 and TRBJ2-3; 11 bases are a match to TRBD1. V lost 3 bases and J lost 5; bases outside the gene matches: 4. Germline lookup yields CDR1 DFQATT and CDR2 SNEGSKA (reference sequence). The CDR3 has 14 residues.

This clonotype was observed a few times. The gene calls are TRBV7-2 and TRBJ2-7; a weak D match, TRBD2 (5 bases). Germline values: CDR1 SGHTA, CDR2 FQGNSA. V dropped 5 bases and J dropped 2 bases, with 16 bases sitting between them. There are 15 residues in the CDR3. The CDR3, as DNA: TGTGCCAGCAGCCGGAGCGGCCTGGCCACCTACGAGCAGTACTTC. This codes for CASSRSGLATYEQYF.

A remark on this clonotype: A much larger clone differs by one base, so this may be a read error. The CDR3 DNA reads as TGTGCCGGCAGTTTAGGATACAGGGGGCGTTACAATGAGCAGTTCTTC. Translated, it gives CAGSLGYRGRYNEQFF. This chain joins TRBV28 and TRBJ2-1; 9 nucleotides line up with TRBD1. The germline V gene has CDR1 MDHEN and CDR2 SYDVKM. The CDR3 sequence is 16 residues long.

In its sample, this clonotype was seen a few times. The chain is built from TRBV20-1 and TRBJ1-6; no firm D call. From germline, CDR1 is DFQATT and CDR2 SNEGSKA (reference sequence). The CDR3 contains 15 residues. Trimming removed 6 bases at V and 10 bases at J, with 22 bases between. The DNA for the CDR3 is TGCAGTGCCCCGCTGGAGACTATGAGTAGATCACCCCTCCACTTT. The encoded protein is CSAPLETMSRSPLHF.